This T cell receptor (beta chain) was sequenced for a study of cytomegalovirus exposure and HLA in healthy donors. Study at large: The 110 or so validation repertoires used the same platform as the roughly 670 first-cohort repertoires, a later analysis reported.

Separate from the roughly 700-subject first cohort, the roughly 120-subject validation cohort was the one that the donors belonged to. Here immunoSEQ multiplex PCR was the method, and the copy in TCRdb shows in-frame clones only, minus some. The top ten clones hold around 12% of a sample with about 250,000 clones, about 90% of them seen once. Study findings and constraints: Three chains linked to CMV were shown in vitro to be specific for CMV antigens. Most TCRs appeared rarely, but some public TCRs recurred in many donors.

This clone appeared a single time. Antigen specificity is unknown. An end of the junction does not agree with germline; a read error may underlie this. This TCR was sampled from a man aged 18 to 30 in good health and CMV-seropositive. Material: PBMCs.

The CDR3 coding sequence is TGCGCCAGCAGCCAAGGCGGGGATTTGAACTTC. Amino acids: CASSQGGDLNF. The chain has TRBV4-1 and TRBJ2-7, with D possibly TRBD2 on 6 matching bases. The CDR3 covers 11 residues. Germline CDR1 MGHRA, CDR2 YSYEKL.